This T cell receptor (beta chain) was observed in a study of blood T cells in healthy people across ages. The CDR3 has 15 residues. V was pared by 4 bases and J by 4 bases, with 14 bases between. The germline V gene has CDR1 SQVTM and CDR2 ANQGSEA. A second PCR of 7 to 11 cycles used a sample-barcoded 5' primer and a J-beta primer mix. Via MiXCR, TCRdb re-called the 5' RACE reads, giving one row per CDR3 protein. The sample has more than 650,000 distinct CDR3 sequences, around a quarter seen once. As for this clonotype: Its target is unknown.

The donors, aged roughly 6 to 95, were healthy Caucasians from Russia. Extractions gave at least 5.5 micrograms of total RNA per sample. Findings of the study overall: Unsorted PBMCs prevented conclusive naive versus antigen-experienced comparison.

The sample was also reused in another study, on T cells of mothers and their children.

V and J are TRBV29-1 and TRBJ2-6; D gene ambiguous. This TCR derives from a boy between 5 and 17 years old in good health. Sequencing was performed on blood. CDR3 sequence: CSVVSGINGANVLTF. DNA for the CDR3: TGCAGCGTTGTAAGTGGGATAAACGGGGCCAACGTCCTGACTTTC.